The present TCR beta chain was sequenced within a study of blood T cell repertoires in COVID-19. The data were produced by immunoSEQ multiplex PCR, yet TCRdb's version contains in-frame clones alone and is incomplete. Of roughly 280,000 clones listed, 86% are singletons. CDR3 size: 14 residues. V was cut by 3 bases and J by 6 bases, with 9 bases left in between. Germline V CDR1 and CDR2: MGHRA, YSYEKL. This clone was counted only a few times. This sequence joins TRBV4-1 and TRBJ1-6, with D possibly matching TRBD1 (5 bases). What was sequenced was peripheral blood. The sequence came from a man younger than 35 with active or convalescent COVID-19. CDR3 region: CASSQQGVNSPLHF. As DNA, the CDR3 is TGCGCCAGCAGCCAGCAGGGCGTTAATTCACCCCTCCACTTT.